This T cell receptor beta chain stems from a study of blood T cell repertoires in COVID-19. Looking at the study overall: COVID-19 samples, acute and convalescent, were from the United States, Italy and Spain. Sources were T cells, B-cell-depleted T cells, or PBMCs; the material itself was cDNA or gDNA.

V was shortened by 5 bases and J by 2 bases, with 12 bases between the two germline ends. The CDR3 contains 14 residues. CDR1 and CDR2 (germline): SGHTA, FQGNSA. In the original analysis: By means of reference gene primer amplification, nucleated cell counts were estimated. Profiled with immunoSEQ multiplex PCR; TCRdb holds only in-frame clones, not every one. From that table come the V and J calls and clone size; the DNA was used to work out D and trimming. The data show 200,000 to 250,000 clones, 82% seen once. This rearrangement joins TRBV7-2 to TRBJ1-2, with a possible D match to TRBD1 (6 bases). The source of this sequence is a woman older than 75 with acute or convalescent COVID-19. Sequencing used peripheral blood. CDR3 residues: CASSATGPNYGYTF. The CDR3 nucleotides are TGTGCCAGCAGCGCAACAGGGCCGAACTATGGCTACACCTTC.